This T cell receptor (beta chain) stems from a study of beta chain features in type 1 diabetes. Study outcomes and limitations: There was a moderate but significant shortening of TCRB CDR3s in all four CD4+ subsets of Type 1 diabetes patients.

Every participating donor gave one draw, a heparinised blood sample averaging around 120 mL. This CDR3 comprises 15 residues. From germline, CDR1 is SGHRS and CDR2 YFSETQ. V gave up 4 bases and J gave up 5 bases, with 16 bases separating them. This clone showed up just a few times. Antigen specificity is unknown. Since all of the isolated RNA was reverse transcribed, expressed TCRB transcripts were what got sequenced. TCRdb's copy holds only in-frame clones and misses some; the assay was immunoSEQ multiplex PCR. This table holds roughly 400,000 clones, over 8.5% found once. This sequence joins TRBV5-1 and TRBJ2-4; D possibly corresponds to TRBD2 (5 bases). The sequencing sample was made of central memory CD4+ T cells from blood. The clonotype comes from a man aged 30-40 years with type 1 diabetes. The CDR3 reads CASSPDEGGQNIQYF. The CDR3 DNA reads TGCGCCAGCAGCCCAGATGAAGGAGGACAAAACATTCAGTACTTC.